These 22 T cell receptor beta chains came from one sample sequenced in a study of cytomegalovirus exposure and HLA in healthy donors. The PCR had 60 Vbeta and 13 Jbeta primers. Only in-frame clones appear in the TCRdb table, and some are missing; sequencing was by immunoSEQ multiplex PCR. The sample includes about 150,000 clones, approximately 90% of them seen just once. The source material was PBMCs. Receptors were obtained from a woman in her twenties or thirties in good health and CMV-seronegative.

The rearrangement links TRBV15 to TRBJ1-4; TRBD1 is a possible D gene (5 bases). The V and J ends lost 2 bases and 6 bases respectively, with 13 bases between them. Germline V gene sequence: CDR1 LNHNV, CDR2 YYDKDF (reference sequence). CDR3 length: 15 amino acids. CDR3 residues: CATSRPGRKYEKLFF. In DNA, the CDR3 is TGTGCCACCAGCAGACCAGGGAGGAAGTATGAAAAACTGTTTTTT.

This chain links TRBV7-9 with TRBJ2-1; perhaps TRBD1 as D (6 bases). The CDR3 extends over 15 amino acids. With 2 bases removed from V and 4 bases from J, the gap between germline ends came to 12 bases. Germline V CDR1 and CDR2: SEHNR, FQNEAQ (reference sequence). CDR3 in amino acids: CASSLPGDRYNEQFF. The CDR3 nucleotides are TGTGCCAGCAGCTTACCAGGGGATCGATACAATGAGCAGTTCTTC. The whole variable domain, remainder taken from reference TRBV7-9 and TRBJ2-1, is DTGVSQNPRHKITKRGQNVTFRCDPISEHNRLYWYRQTLGQGPEFLTYFQNEAQLEKSRLLSDRFSAERPKGSFSTLEIQRTEQGDSAMYLCASSLPGDRYNEQFFGPGTRLTVL.

This chain joins TRBV2 and TRBJ2-1, with a possible D match to TRBD2 (5 bases). The germline V and J ends were trimmed by 6 bases and 5 bases, with 14 bases remaining between them. The CDR3 is 14 amino acids. Germline CDR1 SNHLY, CDR2 FYNNEI. The CDR3 DNA follows: TGTGCCAGCAGCCCCGGACTCGCCGACAATGAGCAGTTCTTC. Its protein is CASSPGLADNEQFF.

The chain combines TRBV30 with TRBJ1-4; perhaps TRBD1 as D (5 bases). CDR3 size: 15 residues. Germline CDR1 GTSNPN, CDR2 SVGIG (reference sequence). V shed 2 bases and J shed 7 bases, with 17 bases lying between them. CDR3 region: CAWSSQGSRIEKLFF. The CDR3, as DNA: TGTGCCTGGAGTAGCCAGGGCAGCCGGATTGAAAAACTGTTTTTT.

V gene TRBV7-2 combines with J gene TRBJ2-3, with a possible D match to TRBD2 (6 bases). CDR3 length: 15 amino acids. V shed 6 bases and J shed 0 bases, with 13 bases lying between them. Looked up from germline, CDR1 is SGHTA and CDR2 is FQGNSA. CDR3 sequence: CASRGGGPSTDTQYF. Here the CDR3 DNA reads TGTGCCAGCAGGGGAGGCGGGCCTAGCACAGATACGCAGTATTTT.

This clone was recorded a few times. V is TRBV6-5 and J is TRBJ2-5; 12 positions agree with TRBD2. The J call may be faulty, since TRBJ2-7 better matches the DNA end. Germline V gene sequence: CDR1 MNHEY, CDR2 SVGAGI. This CDR3 region has 14 residues. The CDR3 spells CASSYGTSGYEQYF. The CDR3 nucleotides are TGTGCCAGCAGTTACGGGACTAGCGGGTACGAGCAGTACTTC.

The chain links TRBV6-5 to TRBJ1-5, with 9 bases fitting TRBD1. The V segment lost 5 bases and the J segment 3 bases; nucleotides outside the gene matches: 5. CDR3 length: 15 residues. In germline, CDR1 is MNHEY, CDR2 SVGAGI. As DNA, the CDR3 is TGTGCCAGCAGTCCCGGGACAGGGCACAATCAGCCCCAGCATTTT. Amino acid sequence: CASSPGTGHNQPQHF.

This chain links TRBV11-2 with TRBJ2-5; TRBD1 might be the D (6 bases). The DNA end is a closer match to TRBJ2-7, so the J assignment may be wrong. CDR3 length: 13 amino acids. Germline CDR1 reads SGHAT; CDR2 reads FQNNGV. DNA for the CDR3: TGTGCCAGCAGCCAATGGACAGTCTACGAGCAGTACTTC. Translation: CASSQWTVYEQYF.

Turning to this clone: This sample also contains other DNA sequences that code for the same CDR3. The chain has TRBV4-2 and TRBJ2-2; possibly TRBD2 for D (6 bases). The CDR3 is 15 amino acids. The V gene's germline CDR1 is LGHNA and CDR2 YNFKEQ. Trimming stripped 4 bases from V and 6 bases from J, with 15 bases between. The CDR3 DNA is TGTGCCAGCAGCCCGGAACCACTAGCCGCCGGGGAGCTGTTTTTT. It encodes CASSPEPLAAGELFF.

The J gene is TRBJ1-4, the V gene TRBV30; D is undetermined. The ends were cut back, 0 bases at V and 8 bases at J, with 19 bases in the middle. The CDR3 totals 16 residues. Germline CDR1 is GTSNPN and CDR2 is SVGIG (reference sequence). CDR3 nucleotides: TGTGCCTGGAGTGTAGGCGTCGCGGGAACCACCGAAAAACTGTTTTTT. Protein product: CAWSVGVAGTTEKLFF.

J is TRBJ1-3 and V is TRBV6-6; D is unresolved. V was clipped by 2 bases and J by 2 bases, with 10 bases between them. CDR3 length: 15 residues. Looked up from germline, CDR1 is MNHNY and CDR2 is SVGAGI (reference sequence). The DNA of the CDR3 is TGTGCCAGCAGTTACGACTCCGGTCCTGGAAACACCATATATTTT. This sequence encodes CASSYDSGPGNTIYF.

The genes are TRBV19 and TRBJ1-4; perhaps TRBD1 as D (6 bases). Germline CDR1 and CDR2: LNHDA and SQIVND (reference sequence). This CDR3 region has 13 residues. Trimming cost V 9 bases and J 5 bases, with 13 bases left between them. This chain's CDR3 is CASHTGTNEKLFF. As DNA, the CDR3 is TGTGCCAGCCACACAGGGACAAATGAAAAACTGTTTTTT.

V usage is TRBV7-8 and J usage is TRBJ1-5, with D unclear. This CDR3 spans 15 amino acids. Germline V gene sequence: CDR1 SGHVS, CDR2 FQNEAQ. V was cut by 1 base and J by 6 bases, with 13 bases left in between. CDR3 sequence: CASSLDIQVGQPQHF. DNA of the CDR3: TGTGCCAGCAGCTTAGATATTCAGGTCGGTCAGCCCCAGCATTTT.

This clone showed up just a few times. The chain links TRBV28 to TRBJ2-5; the match to TRBD2 covers 7 bases. CDR3 length: 14 amino acids. V lost 3 bases to trimming and J lost 7 bases; unmatched junction nucleotides: 8. Germline V gives CDR1 MDHEN, CDR2 SYDVKM. The CDR3: CASSLQARGGTQYF. CDR3 nucleotide sequence: TGTGCCAGCAGTTTGCAGGCACGCGGGGGGACCCAGTACTTC.

The gene calls are TRBV7-6 and TRBJ2-2, with 8 bases lining up with TRBD2. The CDR3 is 15 amino acids. The germline V gene encodes CDR1 SGHVS and CDR2 FNYEAQ. Unmatched junction bases numbered 8, after V lost 5 bases and J lost 6 bases. CDR3 nucleotides: TGTGCCAGCAGCCTCGGACTAGCACTCGCCGGGGAGCTGTTTTTT. It is translated as CASSLGLALAGELFF.

The rearrangement uses TRBV28 and TRBJ1-2; D unresolved. CDR3 length: 16 amino acids. V lost 6 bases and J 6 bases, leaving 23 bases between the germline ends. Germline values: CDR1 MDHEN, CDR2 SYDVKM. Written as DNA, the CDR3 is TGTGCCAGCAGCTCTCCAGGTAGGGAGAGTCGGGATGGCTACACCTTC. Protein: CASSSPGRESRDGYTF.

The chain recombines TRBV4-1 with TRBJ1-1; the D gene is possibly TRBD1 (5 bases). V dropped 2 bases and J dropped 7 bases, with 14 bases sitting between them. The CDR3 has 14 residues. CDR1 is MGHRA, CDR2 YSYEKL, per germline. The CDR3 reads CASSQRLGRGEAFF. As DNA, the CDR3 is TGCGCCAGCAGCCAAAGATTGGGGCGGGGTGAAGCTTTCTTT.

The chain uses TRBV4-2 and TRBJ1-2; perhaps TRBD1 as D (6 bases). Germline V gene data show CDR1 as LGHNA and CDR2 as YNFKEQ. Trimming left V 4 bases short and J 3 bases short, with 12 bases between. The CDR3 consists of 14 residues. The CDR3 region has the DNA TGTGCCAGCAGCCCGTCGGACAGTGACTATGGCTACACCTTC. This gives the protein CASSPSDSDYGYTF.

V and J are TRBV6-6 and TRBJ1-5, with D tentatively TRBD1 (6 bases). V was cut by 6 bases and J by 4 bases, with 13 bases left in between. The CDR3 totals 14 residues. Germline V gene data show CDR1 as MNHNY and CDR2 as SVGAGI (reference sequence). The CDR3 DNA is TGTGCCAGCAGGATAGGACAGAGAAATCAGCCCCAGCATTTT. Translation: CASRIGQRNQPQHF.

This chain connects TRBV28 to TRBJ1-2, with 11 bases lining up with TRBD1. Germline assignment: CDR1 MDHEN and CDR2 SYDVKM. The CDR3 length is 17 residues. Trimming at V came to 4 bases and at J to 5 bases, leaving 12 bases not matched to a gene. CDR3 sequence (DNA): TGTGCCAGCAGTTATGCTTTGGGACAGGGGGATCAATATGGCTACACCTTC. Protein: CASSYALGQGDQYGYTF.

The chain combines TRBV7-2 with TRBJ2-7; 7 bases align to TRBD2. CDR1 and CDR2 from the germline V gene are SGHTA and FQGNSA. The CDR3 is made up of 15 amino acids. The trim removed 3 bases at V and 1 base at J, leaving 6 bases unmatched. The CDR3 bases are TGTGCCAGCAGCTTTTCTGGACTAGGTTCCTACGAGCAGTACTTC. Amino acid sequence: CASSFSGLGSYEQYF.

In its sample, this clone was seen a few times. CDR3 residues: CAWNVKGLASYEQYF. For the CDR3, the DNA is TGTGCCTGGAACGTTAAGGGACTAGCCTCCTACGAGCAGTACTTC. The chain combines TRBV30 with TRBJ2-7; TRBD2 aligns across 9 bases. The V and J ends lost 4 bases and 0 bases, in that order; junction bases with no gene match: 7. CDR3 length: 15 residues. Germline-derived CDR1 and CDR2 are GTSNPN and SVGIG (reference sequence).